The sequence of this T cell receptor beta chain was determined in a study of vaccination and CD4 T cells after COVID-19 (dated by TCRdb to between 2021 and 2023). As for the study more broadly: In the convalescent cohort there were six males and four females, among whom were two Hispanic individuals, seven Caucasians, two Asians and one multiracial person. The time from the second vaccine dose to post-vaccine blood sampling had a median of around 72 days and ranged from about 12 to 250 days. Post-COVID blood samples were collected from convalescent patients a median of roughly 100 days after diagnosis, with a range of roughly 35 to 180 days. In control cultures, a CEFX viral epitope pool was used as positive control, an HIV-1 Nef peptide pool was used as negative control, or no peptide was added. The spike-specific CD4+ TCR repertoire was compared before and after mRNA vaccination in about nine COVID-19 convalescent patients and a few infection-naive healthy vaccine recipients. Culture stimuli were overlapping spike peptide pools from SARS-CoV-2 and from the common cold coronaviruses HCoV-NL63, HCoV-OC43 and HCoV-229E. Two doses of either the Pfizer-BioNTech BNT162b2 vaccine (n=8) or the Moderna mRNA-1273 vaccine (n=2) were administered to participants. Memory CD4+ T cell crossreactivity between SARS-CoV-2 and common cold coronavirus spike proteins was assessed at the TCR clonotype level in an earlier paper using these donors.

Counted from cysteine to phenylalanine, this CDR3 has 13 amino acids. This entry keeps only the CDR3 DNA: 39 bases, framed from base 1. V is pared back by 10 bases and J by 4 bases, with 14 bases lying between the germline termini. Based on the germline V gene, the CDR1 and CDR2 sequences are ENHRY and SYGVKD. On the study overall, not on this receptor specifically: Among convalescent patients, a median about 86% of the SARS-CoV-2-reactive clones seen after vaccination appeared only after vaccination, which suggests priming specific to the vaccine. The number of convalescent patients in the study was relatively small, and the study did not examine early timepoints following natural infection. In convalescent patients, nearly all vaccine-specific clones (304 of 307) were found to be mono-reactive for SARS-CoV-2 spike rather than cross-reactive with common cold coronaviruses. An increase in the median number of SARS-CoV-2-reactive clonotypes from approximately 21 after infection to a few dozen after vaccination was observed, but the change was not found to be significant.

This clonotype was found a few times. Its antigen remains unidentified. It has no much larger one-base neighbor in the sample; base qualities were not kept. The treatment or condition label of this sample denotes: roughly 10-day PBMC culture with coronavirus spike peptide pools or control peptides (ViraFEST assay). CD4+ T cells from unexposed donors were collected before the COVID-19 pandemic (2011-2018). To expand antigen-specific T cells with peptide pools and then pick out the expanded clonotypes through TCR sequencing, the study relied on the ViraFEST assay. PBMCs were cultured at around 2.2 million per well in IMDM supplemented with approximately 5% human AB serum and 10 IU/ml IL-2, with about 9 ug/ml peptide pools added. On days 3 and 7, half of the culture medium was replaced with fresh IL-2-containing medium. Once the cells had been in culture for less than 12 days, the EasySep CD4+ T cell isolation kit was used to isolate CD4+ T cells by negative selection. Unexposed donor CD4+ T cells were tested for reactivity to SARS-CoV-2 S and N and four common cold coronavirus spike pools, as cell number allowed. PBMCs were separated from whole blood using Ficoll-Paque Plus gradient centrifugation and then either used fresh or cryopreserved at -140C. Culture conditions were generally each tested in triplicate wells. The leukapheresis product for the unexposed donors was obtained through commercial purchase.

The library was made by PCR. TCR sequencing of DNA from cultured CD4+ T cells used the Oncomine TCR Beta short-read assay at the Johns Hopkins FTIC core. The QIAamp micro DNA kit was used to extract genomic DNA from the cultured CD4+ T cells. Oncomine TCR Beta libraries from cultured CD4+ T cells were pooled using unique dual indexes and sequenced on an Illumina iSeq 100. On the authors' methods: Non-productive sequences were filtered out, and CDR3s that did not start with C, did not end with F or W, or were shorter than 7 amino acids were discarded. Antigen-specific clonotypes were identified with the MANAFEST web application by comparing peptide-stimulated wells with reference and other culture wells. An FDR below 0.05, an odds ratio above 5, and a productive frequency above 0.1% in at least two of three replicate wells were required for clones to be considered positive. A clonotype counted as cross-reactive if it showed significant expansion both in the SARS-CoV-2 spike wells and in at least one common cold coronavirus spike condition. Using R version 3.6.1, CDR3 homology was evaluated through Levenshtein distances (stringdist) along with unrooted phylogenetic trees (ape). TCRdb handled the public reads itself, with Q25 trimming in fastp and clone calling in MiXCR, and kept productive beta chains. CDR3 protein duplicates are merged, each entry listing the most common genes and DNA. These V and J calls originate from TCRdb's pipeline instead of the authors' own analysis. The sample contains about 9,300 distinct CDR3 sequences, less than 40% of them found a single time. Of the sample, approximately 21% is held by the ten largest clones.

The sequencing sample was made of CD4+ T cells from blood, cultured in vitro. The rearrangement joined TRBV10-3 to TRBJ1-5; the D gene is perhaps TRBD1, from 5 matching bases. This receptor was identified in a human donor in good health. DNA sequence: TGTGCCACCGCCGGGACGACGAATCAGCCCCAGCATTTT. It translates to CATAGTTNQPQHF.